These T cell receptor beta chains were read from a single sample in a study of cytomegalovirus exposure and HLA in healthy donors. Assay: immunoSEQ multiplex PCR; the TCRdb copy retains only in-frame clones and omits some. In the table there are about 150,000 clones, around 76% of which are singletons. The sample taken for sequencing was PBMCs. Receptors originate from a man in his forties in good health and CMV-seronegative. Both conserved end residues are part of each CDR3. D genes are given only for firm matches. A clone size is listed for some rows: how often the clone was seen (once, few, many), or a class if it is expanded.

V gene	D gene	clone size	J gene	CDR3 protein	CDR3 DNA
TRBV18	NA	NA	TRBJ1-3	CASSPGRDGNTIYF	TGTGCCAGCTCACCGGGGAGGGATGGAAACACCATATATTTT
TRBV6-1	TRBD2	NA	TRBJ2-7	CASSEAHSVAGPYEQYF	TGTGCCAGCAGTGAAGCGCATTCGGTAGCGGGACCCTACGAGCAGTACTTC
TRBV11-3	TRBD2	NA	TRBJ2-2	CASSLAGGNTGELFF	TGTGCCAGCAGCTTAGCGGGAGGGAATACCGGGGAGCTGTTTTTT
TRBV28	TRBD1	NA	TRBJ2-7	CASNGQELNF	TGTGCCAGCAACGGACAGGAATTGAACTTC
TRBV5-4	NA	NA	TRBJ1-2	CASSLGPQGGNGYTF	TGTGCCAGCAGCTTGGGTCCCCAGGGTGGGAATGGCTACACCTTC
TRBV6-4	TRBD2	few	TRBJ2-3	CASSETSGGTDTQYF	TGTGCCAGCAGTGAGACTAGCGGGGGCACAGATACGCAGTATTTT
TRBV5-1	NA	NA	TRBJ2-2	CASSLAVRGHTGELFF	TGCGCCAGCAGCTTGGCCGTCAGGGGACACACCGGGGAGCTGTTTTTT
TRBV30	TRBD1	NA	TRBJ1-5	CAWSGTGAGNQPQHF	TGTGCCTGGAGTGGAACAGGGGCTGGCAATCAGCCCCAGCATTTT
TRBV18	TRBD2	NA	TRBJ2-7	CASSTSGGSGEQYF	TGTGCCAGCTCGACTAGCGGGGGGTCGGGTGAGCAGTACTTC
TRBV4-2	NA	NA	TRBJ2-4	CASSQDLGSQYF	TGTGCCAGCAGCCAAGATTTGGGGAGTCAGTACTTC
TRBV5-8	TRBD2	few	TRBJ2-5	CASTMVLAGGMETQYF	TGTGCCAGCACTATGGTGTTAGCGGGAGGTATGGAGACCCAGTACTTC
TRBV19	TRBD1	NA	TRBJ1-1	CASRPNTGAAFF	TGTGCCAGTAGACCAAACACAGGGGCGGCTTTCTTT
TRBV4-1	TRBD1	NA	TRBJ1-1	CASSYTGAGTEAFF	TGCGCCAGCAGTTATACAGGGGCGGGCACTGAAGCTTTCTTT
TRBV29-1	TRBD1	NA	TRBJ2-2	CSVGDRGKTGELFF	TGCAGCGTAGGGGACAGGGGAAAGACCGGGGAGCTGTTTTTT
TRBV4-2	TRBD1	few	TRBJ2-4	CASSQEEPTGGHFIAKNSQYF	TGTGCCAGCAGCCAAGAGGAACCGACAGGGGGCCACTTTATAGCCAAAAACAGTCAGTACTTC
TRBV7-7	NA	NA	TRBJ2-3	CASSAQTREDTQYF	TGTGCCAGCAGCGCCCAGACTAGGGAAGATACGCAGTATTTT
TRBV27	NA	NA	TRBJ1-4	CASSFLGTGSGEKLFF	TGTGCCAGCAGTTTTCTGGGAACAGGGAGTGGAGAAAAACTGTTTTTT
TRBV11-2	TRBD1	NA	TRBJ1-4	CASSSAGQVLRRDSEKLFF	TGTGCCAGCAGCTCGGCGGGACAGGTCCTCCGGCGGGATAGTGAAAAACTGTTTTTT
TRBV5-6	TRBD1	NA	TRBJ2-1	CASRQGLYNEQFF	TGTGCCAGCAGACAGGGGCTATACAATGAGCAGTTCTTC
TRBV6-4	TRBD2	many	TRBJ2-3	CASSDSSGGGPDTQYF	TGTGCCAGCAGTGACTCGAGCGGGGGGGGCCCAGATACGCAGTATTTT
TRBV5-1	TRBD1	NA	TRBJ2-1	CASSSPPGQGPNEQFF	TGCGCCAGCAGCAGTCCGCCGGGACAGGGGCCCAATGAGCAGTTCTTC
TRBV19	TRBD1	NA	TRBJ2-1	CASSGDSYNEQFF	TGTGCCAGTAGTGGGGACAGCTACAATGAGCAGTTCTTC
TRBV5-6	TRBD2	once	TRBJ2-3	CASSLDLAATDTQYF	TGTGCCAGCAGCTTGGACCTAGCGGCCACAGATACGCAGTATTTT
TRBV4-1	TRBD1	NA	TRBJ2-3	CASSQGPGQGSDTQYF	TGCGCCAGCAGCCAAGGTCCGGGACAGGGTTCCGATACGCAGTATTTT
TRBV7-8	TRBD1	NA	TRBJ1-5	CASSTHRGDSNQPQHF	TGTGCCAGCAGCACCCACAGGGGAGATAGCAATCAGCCCCAGCATTTT
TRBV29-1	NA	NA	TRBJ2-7	CSVARDSYEQYF	TGCAGCGTTGCTCGGGATTCCTACGAGCAGTACTTC
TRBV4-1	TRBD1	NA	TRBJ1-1	CASSQPPGQGFEAFF	TGCGCCAGCAGCCAGCCTCCGGGACAGGGGTTTGAAGCTTTCTTT
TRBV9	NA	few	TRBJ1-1	CASSVEATVNTEAFF	TGTGCCAGCAGCGTAGAGGCGACAGTGAACACTGAAGCTTTCTTT
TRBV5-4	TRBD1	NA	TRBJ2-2	CASSLEGAERIGELFF	TGTGCCAGCAGCTTGGAGGGGGCGGAACGGATCGGGGAGCTGTTTTTT
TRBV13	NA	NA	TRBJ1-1	CASSPFGGKTEAFF	TGTGCCAGCAGCCCGTTCGGGGGAAAGACTGAAGCTTTCTTT
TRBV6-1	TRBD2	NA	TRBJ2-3	CASSEGPSGRSGIDTQYF	TGTGCCAGCAGTGAAGGGCCTAGCGGGAGAAGTGGTATAGATACGCAGTATTTT
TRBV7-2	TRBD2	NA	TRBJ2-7	CASSLFGGRASEEQYF	TGTGCCAGCAGCTTGTTCGGCGGGAGGGCCAGTGAAGAGCAGTACTTC
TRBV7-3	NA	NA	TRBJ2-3	CASSSKTRDTQYF	TGTGCCAGCAGCTCAAAAACGCGCGATACGCAGTATTTT
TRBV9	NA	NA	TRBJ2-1	CASSVGRGVAYNEQFF	TGTGCCAGCAGCGTAGGTCGCGGGGTCGCCTACAATGAGCAGTTCTTC
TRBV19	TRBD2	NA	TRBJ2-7	CASSRLAESYEQYF	TGTGCCAGTAGTAGACTAGCGGAATCCTACGAGCAGTACTTC
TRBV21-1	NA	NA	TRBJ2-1	CASSKGRQGGRNEQFF	TGTGCCAGCAGCAAAGGTCGGCAGGGGGGACGTAATGAGCAGTTCTTC
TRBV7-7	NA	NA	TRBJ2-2	CASSLEGSGTGELFF	TGTGCCAGCAGCTTAGAGGGGTCGGGCACCGGGGAGCTGTTTTTT
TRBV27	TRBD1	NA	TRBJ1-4	CASSSGQGYNGLFF	TGTGCCAGCAGTTCGGGACAGGGTTATAATGGACTGTTTTTT
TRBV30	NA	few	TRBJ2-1	CAWGPQGNEQFF	TGTGCCTGGGGCCCACAGGGCAATGAGCAGTTCTTC
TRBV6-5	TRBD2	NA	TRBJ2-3	CASSTSGSTDTQYF	TGTGCCAGCAGTACTAGCGGTTCCACAGATACGCAGTATTTT
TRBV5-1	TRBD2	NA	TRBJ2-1	CASSTLLADSYNEQFF	TGCGCCAGCAGCACCCTACTAGCGGATTCCTACAATGAGCAGTTCTTC
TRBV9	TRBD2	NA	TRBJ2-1	CASSVVPSGSLGNEQFF	TGTGCCAGCAGCGTAGTGCCTAGCGGGAGCCTGGGCAATGAGCAGTTCTTC
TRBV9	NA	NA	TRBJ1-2	CASSVDPGDYGYTF	TGTGCCAGCAGCGTAGATCCGGGGGACTATGGCTACACCTTC
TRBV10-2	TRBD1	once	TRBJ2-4	CASNQGQGHSQYF	TGCGCCAGCAATCAGGGACAGGGCCACAGTCAGTACTTC
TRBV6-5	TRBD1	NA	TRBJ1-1	CASTDRGDTEAFF	TGTGCCAGCACGGACAGGGGGGACACTGAAGCTTTCTTT
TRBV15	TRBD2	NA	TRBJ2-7	CATSRDLSSGRDEQYF	TGTGCCACCAGCAGAGATCTGAGTAGCGGGAGAGACGAGCAGTACTTC
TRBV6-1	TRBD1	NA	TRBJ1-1	CASRQGRNTEAFF	TGTGCCAGCCGACAGGGGAGGAACACTGAAGCTTTCTTT
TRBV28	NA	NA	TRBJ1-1	CASTYEGKEAFF	TGTGCCAGCACCTACGAGGGCAAGGAAGCTTTCTTT
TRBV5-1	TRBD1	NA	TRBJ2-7	CASNAGQETYEQYF	TGCGCCAGCAATGCGGGACAGGAAACCTACGAGCAGTACTTC
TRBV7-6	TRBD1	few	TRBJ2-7	CASSLNRGEQYF	TGTGCCAGCAGCCTTAACAGGGGCGAGCAGTACTTC
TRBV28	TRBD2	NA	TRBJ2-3	CASSIISGKDPDTQYF	TGTGCCAGCAGTATCATTAGCGGGAAAGACCCAGATACGCAGTATTTT
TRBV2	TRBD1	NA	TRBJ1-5	CASRAGGYNQPQHF	TGTGCCAGCCGGGCAGGGGGATACAATCAGCCCCAGCATTTT
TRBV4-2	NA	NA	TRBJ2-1	CASSQEYGGTLYNEQFF	TGTGCCAGCAGCCAAGAATATGGCGGGACTCTTTACAATGAGCAGTTCTTC